This TCR beta chain was found in a study of cytomegalovirus exposure and HLA in healthy donors (dated 2017 in TCRdb). Regarding the complete study: According to an earlier analysis of a few hundred of the donors, about 170 million T cells yielded some 120 million unique TCR beta sequences and less than 300 Gb of sequence data. Donor age, sex, ethnicity and CMV serostatus were compiled alongside the repertoire data. To study patterns of TCR occurrence, a later analysis re-analyzed previously published TCR beta repertoires from several hundred donors and added high-resolution HLA genotyping. An earlier analysis of roughly 600 of the donors used high-throughput TCR beta sequencing to judge whether each TCR beta V gene segment behaved as functional or pseudogenic. Roughly five DR-DQ haplotypes were handled as single units for association and clustering because linkage in the cohort was strong. Of the roughly 410 genotyped donors, less than 90% were placed in the genetic ancestry cluster associated with self-reported Caucasian donors. An early release covering around 630 HLA-typed donors comprised approximately 290 gigabases of sequencing data and approximately 80 million unique TCR sequences. HLA typing included class I and class II loci at four-digit resolution. The study aimed to test whether signatures of past pathogen exposure could be identified by cataloging public T cell receptors. The study combined high-throughput TCR immunosequencing, statistical association of individual TCRs with disease status, and machine learning to predict cytomegalovirus infection status. In a later genetic analysis, genome-wide SNP genotypes for about 55% of the 666 donors were used, and that subset was treated as a discovery cohort. Typing coverage varied by locus: roughly 620-630 donors for A, B, C, DRB1 and DQB1; approximately 500 for DQA1; nearly 610 for DPA1; under 490 for DPB1. The study used immunosequencing to profile the T cell repertoires of approximately 690 subjects and linked those repertoires to cytomegalovirus serostatus. Every repertoire in the discovery cohort had been generated on one and the same sequencing platform. Along with the 666-subject first cohort, a separate validation cohort of over a hundred different subjects was used. Rather than drawing on any new phenotypic data, the later analysis identified candidate immune exposures from TCR beta sequences and the way those sequences occurred across donors. Among some 400 genotyped donors of the cohort, an average of around 240,000 unique TCR beta nucleotide sequences was sequenced per donor, of which approximately 18% were non-productive.

The protocol used for the library was the immunoSEQ multiplex PCR assay. For the multiplex PCR, a mixture combining 60 forward primers for TCR Vbeta segments and 13 reverse primers for TCR Jbeta segments was used. The CDR3 region of rearranged TCR beta genes was amplified from genomic DNA by a multiplex PCR assay. On the Illumina HiSeq System, the amplified TCR beta libraries were sequenced as 87-base-pair reads. Processing in the source paper ran as follows. Across the 600 to 700 repertoires, a later analysis counted around 80 million unique TCR beta chains, around 11 million of which were shared by at least two donors. To remove PCR and sequencing errors, raw reads were error-corrected and collapsed into unique sequences using a nearest-neighbor algorithm that merged closely related sequences. V, D and J gene segments were assigned by aligning CDR3 sequences to IMGT reference sequences. For a sequence to be retained, at least a six-nucleotide match to both a V gene segment and a J gene segment was required. A rearrangement counted as productive if the CDR3 had no stop codons and remained in frame with V and J, and every other rearrangement counted as non-productive. CDR3 was defined according to IMGT convention as the region running from the second conserved V-encoded cysteine to the conserved J-encoded phenylalanine. The earlier analysis of about 590 of the donors excluded sequences that lacked an unambiguous match to a single V gene segment. An earlier analysis of over 450 of the donors classified V segments as functional when productive rearrangements were above 56.7% and as segregating when the standard deviation between donors was above 5%. To diagnose cytomegalovirus status from the catalog of TCR beta chain sequences, a statistical classification framework was built. In a later analysis, V and J genes were assigned by comparing TCR nucleotide sequences against IMGT/GENE-DB human TR gene sequences. Using the TCRdist pipeline, a later analysis assigned CDR3 sequences along with most-parsimonious VDJ recombination scenarios. In a later analysis, every TCR beta chain was defined by the combination of its CDR3 amino acid sequence and its V-gene family, and reads without a unique V-gene family were dropped. To address suspected cross-contamination and a sequencing artifact, a later analysis removed roughly 640 highly shared, low-generation-probability nucleotide sequences. In a later analysis, a clonal expansion index was calculated for each public chain from normalized within-repertoire ranks of inferred template counts. A later analysis computed generation probabilities with a VDJ recombination model fitted to out-of-frame rearrangements, and checked the results against IGoR. Hypergeometric tests were used in a later analysis to score TCR-TCR, TCR-HLA and TCR-CMV co-occurrence, with a repertoire-size bias correction applied to the TCR pairs. A later analysis estimated false discovery rates by permuting HLA or CMV assignments 20 times. In a later analysis, co-occurring TCRs were grouped using DBSCAN, and TCRdist sequence similarity was added for clustering within HLA-allele-positive subsets. Repertoires with fewer than 30,000 or more than 120,000 public chains, plus five repertoires with anomalous nucleotide sharing, were excluded from co-occurrence clustering. TCRdb's version of the immuneACCESS table is confined to in-frame rearrangements and falls short of the full clone set. An unresolved V gene accounts for under half of the shortfall where checked; the remainder is of unknown origin. The DNA gave D and trimming, while V, J and clone size come from that table. This sample holds more than 90,000 clones; around 80% were observed only once. Of the sample, 7% to 9% falls within the top ten clones.

The CDR3 measures 13 amino acids from cysteine to phenylalanine. This entry keeps only the CDR3 DNA: 39 bases, framed from base 1. CDR1 SQVTM and CDR2 ANQGSEA were looked up in the germline V gene. V loses 2 bases at its end and J loses 7 bases; junction bases beyond the gene matches: 7. This clone was seen more than once but under ten times. The antigen it recognizes is unknown. Per-nucleotide qualities are absent, and no much larger clonotype sits a single base away. The paper as a whole reports these results and caveats: The classifier was reported to diagnose cytomegalovirus status with high specificity and sensitivity in both the original and validation cohorts. A group of highly shared sequence variants was considered likely to be a technical artifact of the sequencing pipeline. In this cohort, only TCR beta chains were sequenced, and detectable features were limited by the absence of alpha or paired-chain data. Most CMV-associated TCR beta chains appeared to be HLA-restricted in a later analysis, and the HLA associations seemed to be driven largely by CMV exposure. Immune exposure information for the cohort was limited to CMV serostatus. Because HLA typing was unavailable for some donors at each locus, only the typed subset was used in association tests. At a false discovery rate of 0.05, a later analysis linked some 17,000 TCR beta sequences to specific HLA alleles. Strong co-occurrence of HLA alleles, especially DR and DQ, made assigning TCR associations to individual alleles difficult. In a later genetic analysis, a missense DCLRE1C variant was associated with V-gene and J-gene trimming of TCR beta chains, and the association was replicated in an independent cohort. In a later analysis, TCR association rates were found to vary across HLA loci, with the most associated TCRs seen for DRB1 alleles and the fewest for HLA-C alleles. According to the authors, the approach could potentially be generalized to other disease states and immunological phenotypes. A further reported finding was that TCR beta sequences accurately predicted the HLA-A and HLA-B alleles for most subjects in the first cohort. In a later analysis, several top co-occurrence clusters were reported to appear linked to parvovirus B19, influenza, CMV and Epstein-Barr virus. Sequencing depth was assumed to be roughly uniform across donors in the presence/absence analyses, though that assumption may not hold. A later analysis found that HLA-associated TCR beta chains were more clonally expanded and had lower generation probabilities than equally common non-associated chains. A total of about 180 TCR beta chains were listed by the study as associated with cytomegalovirus. Compared with the roughly 670-donor mean, donors in an Asian-associated ancestry cluster had fewer N-insertions in productive TCRs, according to a later genetic analysis. An earlier analysis of around 500 of the donors showed that most TCR beta V segments appeared in productive rearrangements either about 87% or about 30% of the time, which broadly matched IMGT annotations. While some public TCRs were present in many individuals, most TCR sequences turned up only very rarely across donors. Correlated functional status among segregating V segments might reflect linkage disequilibrium, but an unknown experimental factor could not be ruled out. Some IMGT-functional V segments, including TRBV6-2 and TRBV6-3, could not be distinguished by the 87-base-pair reads and were therefore excluded. Approximately 16 rarely observed V segments, including chromosome 9 orphons, were excluded from the earlier analysis of a few hundred of the donors because counts were too low. In vitro tests confirmed that three of the cytomegalovirus-associated TCR beta chains recognize cytomegalovirus antigens.

The cohort was made up of 500 to 800 healthy bone marrow donors. At the time of sampling, every cohort member was nominally healthy, though immune exposures that went unrecorded were likely present. Of the 670 or so cohort members, 250 to 300 had positive CMV serostatus and approximately 360 had negative CMV serostatus, and CMV serostatus was not recorded for the donor. Every donor gave a peripheral blood sample, and the peripheral blood mononuclear cells from that sample were used for TCR beta sequencing. Genomic DNA extraction from the blood cell samples was performed with the Qiagen DNeasy Blood Extraction Kit.

The source material was PBMCs. The TCR sequence derives from a human donor in good health. Rearrangement joined TRBV29-1 to TRBJ1-2; TRBD1 lines up with 7 middle nucleotides. The CDR3 in this case is CSVESQGVVGYTF. In nucleotides, the sequence is TGCAGCGTTGAATCGCAGGGGGTTGTTGGCTACACCTTC.